This TCR beta chain was identified during a study of metastatic and nonmetastatic thyroid tumors (dated by TCRdb to about 2020). In terms of the full investigation: For patients with malignant and with benign thyroid disease, the researchers compared repertoires between peripheral blood samples and tumor or nodule tissue samples. What the study reported, not specific to this receptor: TCR beta diversity was reported as significantly higher in malignant tumors than in benign nodules, in both blood and tumor samples.

The library was made by PCR. Reads for this sample came from an Illumina HiSeq 4000. The TCR beta-chain CDR3 region of each patient was profiled by high-throughput sequencing. In the authors' own workflow: The researchers built a classifier to tell apart papillary thyroid cancer patients with distant metastasis, based on CDR3 differences among clinicopathological groups. The Shannon index was used to assess repertoire diversity, and the Morisita-Horn index was used to assess tumor-blood repertoire similarity. The raw public data were reprocessed by TCRdb itself: fastp quality trimming at Q25, MiXCR clonotype calling, in-frame beta chains only. The V and J calls shown here were made by TCRdb, not taken from the authors' results. The sample contains approximately 42,000 clones, 24% of them found a single time. Of the sample, around 15% is held by the ten largest clones. The table lists this clone with a few counts. Its antigen remains unidentified. Since a much larger clone is just one base distant, this may be a read error.

Before undergoing thyroid surgery, none of the patients had been given any kind of treatment. Using T-cell receptor beta sequencing, the researchers looked back retrospectively at clinical samples from patients, gathered between the early 2010s and the late 2010s. The cysteine opens and the phenylalanine closes a CDR3 of 15 amino acids. The CDR3 DNA has 45 bases and is translated from base 1. Ends trimmed: V by 6 bases, J by 9 bases; bases unmatched to a gene: 14. The material sequenced was tumor tissue. This TCR came from a female donor with papillary thyroid cancer or a benign thyroid nodule (not recorded which). Some clones in this sample may be carry-over from other donors' samples. Here the chain combines TRBV12-3 or TRBV12-4 and TRBJ2-5; 9 bases in the middle match TRBD2. The CDR3 here reads CASRERGDSREAQYF. The DNA is as follows: TGTGCCAGCAGGGAGCGGGGGGATTCAAGGGAGGCCCAGTACTTC.